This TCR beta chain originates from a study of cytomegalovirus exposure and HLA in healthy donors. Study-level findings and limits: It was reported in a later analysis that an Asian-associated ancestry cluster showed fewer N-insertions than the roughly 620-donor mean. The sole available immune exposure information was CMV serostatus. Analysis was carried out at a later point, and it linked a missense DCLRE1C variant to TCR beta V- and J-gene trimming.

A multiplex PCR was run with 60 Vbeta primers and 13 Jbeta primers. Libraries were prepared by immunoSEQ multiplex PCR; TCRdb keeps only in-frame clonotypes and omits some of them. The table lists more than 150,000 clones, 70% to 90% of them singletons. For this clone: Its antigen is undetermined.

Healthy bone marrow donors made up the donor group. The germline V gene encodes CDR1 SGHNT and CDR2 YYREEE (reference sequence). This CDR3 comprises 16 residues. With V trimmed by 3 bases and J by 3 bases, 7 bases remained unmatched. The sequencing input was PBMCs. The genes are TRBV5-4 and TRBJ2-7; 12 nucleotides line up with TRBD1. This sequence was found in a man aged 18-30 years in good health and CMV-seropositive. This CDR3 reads CASSWDGTGGLYEQYF. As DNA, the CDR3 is TGTGCCAGCAGCTGGGATGGGACAGGGGGCCTCTACGAGCAGTACTTC. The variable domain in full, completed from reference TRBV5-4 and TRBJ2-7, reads ETGVTQSPTHLIKTRGQQVTLRCSSQSGHNTVSWYQQALGQGPQFIFQYYREEENGRGNFPPRFSGLQFPNYSSELNVNALELDDSALYLCASSWDGTGGLYEQYFGPGTRLTVT.